This is a list of T cell receptor beta chains from one sample in a study of T cells in Graves' hyperthyroidism and ophthalmopathy. A single record per CDR3 protein comes from TCRdb applying MiXCR to the multiplex PCR reads. The data show fewer than 350,000 distinct CDR3 sequences, under 25% seen once. Sequenced sample: blood. The receptors originated from a woman between 50 and 59 years old with Graves' hyperthyroidism. Each CDR3 is given with its conserved first and last residue. A D gene is named only where the DNA matches it firmly. Expanded clones get a size class; other rows say once, few or many, or leave the size out.

TRBJ2-7 TRBV7-7 many . CASSLEAGSDEQYF TGTGCTAGCAGCTTAGAGGCCGGCTCGGACGAGCAGTACTTC
TRBJ2-3 TRBV30 many TRBD2 CAWSPLGRGSTDTQYF TGTGCCTGGAGCCCCCTGGGGCGGGGGAGCACAGATACGCAGTATTTT
TRBJ1-1 TRBV6-6 few . CASSYAGFKNTEAFF TGTGCCAGCAGTTACGCAGGGTTCAAGAACACTGAAGCTTTCTTT
TRBJ2-3 TRBV2 few . CASSGRTTDTQYF TGTGCCAGCAGTGGAAGGACGACAGATACGCAGTATTTT
TRBJ2-2 TRBV27 many . CASSVLLLSNTGELFF TGTGCCAGCAGTGTCCTTTTGTTGTCGAACACCGGGGAGCTGTTTTTT
TRBJ2-7 TRBV20-1 many . CSAKSPQAPYEQYF TGCAGTGCAAAGAGTCCCCAGGCCCCCTACGAGCAGTACTTC
TRBJ2-3 TRBV29-1 . . CSVDFEDTDTQYF TGCAGCGTTGACTTCGAGGACACAGATACGCAGTATTTT
TRBJ2-1 TRBV9 . . CASSSPNRDRSSNEQFF TGTGCCAGCAGCTCACCGAACCGGGACCGCTCAAGCAATGAGCAGTTCTTC
TRBJ1-1 TRBV2 once . CASRADRRYEAFF TGTGCCAGCAGAGCCGACCGTCGGTATGAAGCTTTCTTT
TRBJ1-1 TRBV7-3 many . CASAAQSGTEAFF TGTGCCAGCGCGGCCCAATCGGGCACTGAAGCTTTCTTT
TRBJ2-5 TRBV7-8 many . CASSYRHGFLGETQYF TGTGCCAGCAGCTACCGACACGGGTTCTTAGGGGAGACCCAGTACTTC
TRBJ2-1 TRBV29-1 many TRBD1 CSVEGPWTGESYNEQFF TGCAGCGTTGAAGGCCCGTGGACAGGGGAATCCTACAATGAGCAGTTCTTC
TRBJ2-7 TRBV2 many TRBD1 CASSRDRAAWAYEQYF TGTGCCAGCAGCCGGGACAGGGCAGCTTGGGCCTACGAGCAGTACTTC
TRBJ2-1 TRBV4-1 . . CASSRTVSSYNEQFF TGCGCCAGCAGCCGGACGGTCAGCTCCTACAATGAGCAGTTCTTC
TRBJ1-1 TRBV5-1 many . CASSPVGGRETEAFF TGCGCCAGCAGCCCCGTTGGAGGGCGAGAGACTGAAGCTTTCTTT
TRBJ1-1 TRBV11-3 many . CASSQGPTEAFF TGTGCCAGCAGCCAGGGGCCCACTGAAGCTTTCTTT
TRBJ2-1 TRBV28 many TRBD1 CASKNRNRDRGNNEQFF TGTGCCAGCAAGAACCGAAACCGGGACAGGGGGAACAATGAGCAGTTCTTC
TRBJ2-2 TRBV7-8 many . CASSSRGVQNTGELFF TGTGCCAGCAGCTCCAGGGGGGTGCAGAACACCGGGGAGCTGTTTTTT
TRBJ2-5 TRBV11-2 many . CASSFDEALVGETQYF TGTGCCAGCAGCTTTGATGAGGCTTTGGTAGGGGAGACCCAGTACTTC
TRBJ2-2 TRBV11-3 many TRBD2 CASSRGGAGGPGTGELFF TGTGCCAGCAGCCGGGGGGGCGCGGGAGGGCCTGGGACCGGGGAGCTGTTTTTT
TRBJ2-1 TRBV4-1 many TRBD2 CASSQEKGLAGFGNEQFF TGCGCCAGCAGCCAAGAAAAAGGACTAGCGGGGTTCGGGAATGAGCAGTTCTTC
TRBJ2-1 TRBV10-3 few . CAITKESGRLNEQFF TGTGCCATCACTAAAGAGTCGGGACGCCTCAATGAGCAGTTCTTC
TRBJ2-7 TRBV18 many . CASSPSSTPNYEQYF TGTGCCAGCTCACCATCAAGTACCCCAAACTACGAGCAGTACTTC
TRBJ2-3 TRBV15 many . CATSRRPPGGQPDTQYF TGTGCCACCAGCAGACGCCCCCCCGGGGGGCAGCCAGATACGCAGTATTTT
TRBJ2-7 TRBV5-1 many TRBD1 CASSSVEQGYEQYF TGCGCCAGCAGCTCGGTGGAACAGGGGTACGAGCAGTACTTC
TRBJ2-7 TRBV19 . . CASSIPGVPYEQYF TGTGCCAGTAGTATACCTGGAGTCCCCTACGAGCAGTACTTC
TRBJ2-2 TRBV29-1 few . CSVEGTGELFF TGCAGCGTTGAGGGGACCGGGGAGCTGTTTTTT
TRBJ2-3 TRBV12-3/TRBV12-4 few TRBD2 CASTGGGTDTQYF TGTGCCAGCACGGGGGGGGGCACAGATACGCAGTATTTT
TRBJ2-1 TRBV6-5 . . CASSYSERHGQFF TGTGCCAGCAGTTACTCGGAAAGGCATGGGCAGTTCTTC
TRBJ1-6 TRBV19 few . CASRTAVNSPLHF TGTGCCAGTAGAACGGCAGTTAATTCACCCCTCCACTTT
TRBJ2-3 TRBV2 many TRBD2 CASSAYRREGVGDTQYF TGTGCCAGCAGTGCGTACCGGCGGGAGGGCGTAGGGGATACGCAGTATTTT
TRBJ2-5 TRBV7-2 many . CASSSTGHQETQYF TGTGCCAGCAGCTCCACCGGGCACCAAGAGACCCAGTACTTC
TRBJ2-7 TRBV5-1 few TRBD1 CASSLGTGMQYF TGCGCCAGCAGCTTGGGGACAGGGATGCAGTACTTC
TRBJ2-3 TRBV7-9 many . CASSPYPGQTDTQYF TGTGCCAGCAGCCCCTATCCGGGGCAAACAGATACGCAGTATTTT
TRBJ1-1 TRBV3-1 many . CASSQGPAGHTEAFF TGTGCCAGCAGCCAAGGCCCCGCAGGGCACACTGAAGCTTTCTTT
TRBJ2-7 TRBV5-1 many . CASSPFGDNRGEQYF TGCGCCAGCAGCCCCTTCGGGGACAACCGGGGCGAGCAGTACTTC
TRBJ1-1 TRBV10-1 few . CASSENLGMEAFF TGCGCCAGCAGTGAGAATTTGGGGATGGAAGCTTTCTTT
TRBJ1-2 TRBV7-3 . TRBD1 CASSLTRQGEGYTF TGTGCCAGCAGCTTAACCAGACAGGGAGAAGGCTACACCTTC
TRBJ1-1 TRBV29-1 . TRBD1 CSAPGQPNTEAFF TGCAGCGCCCCGGGACAGCCGAACACTGAAGCTTTCTTT
TRBJ2-5 TRBV5-1 many . CASTPDLETQYF TGCGCCAGCACCCCTGACCTGGAGACCCAGTACTTC
TRBJ2-2 TRBV2 . TRBD1 CASSLGTGTATGELFF TGTGCCAGCAGTTTGGGTACCGGGACAGCCACCGGGGAGCTGTTTTTT
TRBJ1-6 TRBV20-1 . . CSARASNSPLHF TGCAGTGCTAGAGCTTCGAATTCACCCCTCCACTTT
TRBJ2-3 TRBV10-1 . . CASSESSGIGGTQYF TGCGCCAGCAGTGAGTCGTCGGGAATTGGCGGTACGCAGTATTTT
TRBJ2-1 TRBV7-8 . TRBD2 CASNVLAGRSNEQFF TGTGCCAGCAACGTACTAGCGGGACGAAGCAATGAGCAGTTCTTC
TRBJ2-1 TRBV7-3 many . CASSPQGGGADNEQFF TGTGCCAGCAGCCCCCAGGGAGGGGGGGCGGACAATGAGCAGTTCTTC
TRBJ2-7 TRBV11-1 . TRBD2 CASSLRPSGFYEQYF TGTGCCAGCAGCTTAAGGCCTAGCGGCTTCTACGAGCAGTACTTC
TRBJ1-2 TRBV28 many . CASSTGTYGYTF TGTGCCAGCAGTACAGGGACCTATGGCTACACCTTC
TRBJ2-3 TRBV9 many . CASSPGPRADTQYF TGTGCCAGCAGCCCCGGCCCAAGGGCAGATACGCAGTATTTT
TRBJ2-3 TRBV14 many . CASSPGRGARYTQYF TGTGCCAGCAGCCCCGGACGGGGGGCACGTTATACGCAGTATTTT
TRBJ2-7 TRBV28 many TRBD2 CASSPAGGGSYEQYF TGTGCCAGCAGTCCCGCGGGAGGGGGCTCCTACGAGCAGTACTTC
TRBJ2-7 TRBV5-6 many TRBD2 CASSRSGRIDYEQYF TGTGCCAGCAGCCGTAGCGGGAGGATCGACTACGAGCAGTACTTC
TRBJ2-6 TRBV12-3/TRBV12-4 . . CASSLWGVSSGANVLTF TGTGCCAGCAGTTTATGGGGGGTATCTTCTGGGGCCAACGTCCTGACTTTC
TRBJ2-6 TRBV2 few . CASSELRAGANVLIF TGTGCCAGCAGTGAACTCCGAGCTGGGGCCAACGTCCTGATTTTC
TRBJ1-6 TRBV19 . . CASSLAENSPLHF TGTGCCAGTAGTCTAGCCGAAAATTCACCCCTCCACTTT